The rows below give T cell receptor beta chains drawn from one sample of a study of blood T cell repertoires in COVID-19. The repertoire was sequenced with immunoSEQ multiplex PCR; TCRdb's copy has only in-frame clones and lacks some. The table records hundreds of thousands of clones, 75% to 90% of them present only once. The sequencing input was peripheral blood. These receptors came from a woman in her seventies with active or convalescent COVID-19. Each CDR3 is given with its conserved first and last residue. A D gene is named only where the DNA matches it firmly. A row's size may be missing; if present it is once, few, many or a size class.

>NA|TRBV9|TRBJ1-2|NA
CASSVVKGPSQEITF
TGTGCCAGCAGCGTAGTGAAGGGGCCCTCTCAAGAGATCACCTTC
>TRBD1|TRBV7-9|TRBJ2-1|once
CASSPGGPSSYNEQFF
TGTGCCAGCAGCCCAGGGGGACCGAGCTCCTACAATGAGCAGTTCTTC
>NA|TRBV2|TRBJ2-7|NA
CASAYPVSYEQYF
TGTGCCAGCGCCTATCCTGTCTCCTACGAGCAGTACTTC
>NA|TRBV7-6|TRBJ1-4|NA
CASSQMSGGGGEKLFF
TGTGCCAGCAGCCAGATGTCGGGCGGGGGTGGCGAAAAACTGTTTTTT
>NA|TRBV11-2|TRBJ2-1|NA
CASSFDSPREQFF
TGTGCCAGCAGCTTTGACAGTCCTAGGGAACAGTTCTTC
>TRBD1|TRBV18|TRBJ2-3|NA
CASSPTTGNNADTQYF
TGTGCCAGCTCACCAACGACAGGGAACAACGCAGATACGCAGTATTTT
>NA|TRBV5-4|TRBJ1-1|NA
CASSLVTIRTRNTEAFF
TGTGCCAGCAGCTTGGTTACGATAAGGACAAGGAACACTGAAGCTTTCTTT
>TRBD1|TRBV7-3|TRBJ2-2|NA
CASSSGQHTGELFF
TGTGCCAGCAGCTCGGGACAGCACACCGGGGAGCTGTTTTTT
>TRBD1|TRBV12-3/TRBV12-4|TRBJ2-5|NA
CASSRGQGETQYF
TGTGCCAGCAGCCGGGGACAGGGAGAGACCCAGTACTTC
>TRBD1|TRBV19|TRBJ1-2|NA
CASSGTGPGYTF
TGTGCCAGTAGCGGGACAGGGCCTGGCTACACCTTC
>NA|TRBV20-1|TRBJ2-3|NA
CSASKLAGTDTQYF
TGCAGTGCTAGTAAACTAGCTGGCACAGATACGCAGTATTTT
>TRBD2|TRBV10-1|TRBJ2-2|NA
CASREASGNAGELFF
TGCGCCAGCAGGGAGGCTAGCGGGAACGCGGGGGAGCTGTTTTTT
>TRBD1|TRBV28|TRBJ2-6|NA
CASDGETGIPRGANVLTF
TGTGCCAGTGATGGTGAGACAGGGATACCCAGGGGGGCCAACGTCCTGACTTTC
>NA|TRBV3-1/TRBV3-2|TRBJ1-2|NA
CASSQAGSGYTF
TGTGCCAGCAGCCAAGCGGGTTCGGGCTACACCTTC